The sequence of this T cell receptor beta chain was determined in a study of blood T cell repertoires in COVID-19. Turning to the study itself: PBMCs, B-cell-depleted T cells, or T cells provided the cDNA or gDNA that made up the material.

CDR3 length: 13 amino acids. V lost 4 bases and J lost 1, with 7 bases in between. Germline-derived CDR1 and CDR2 are ENHRY and SYGVKD. Assay: immunoSEQ multiplex PCR; the TCRdb copy retains only in-frame clones and omits some. The repertoire includes 80,000 to 95,000 clones, 65% to 85% of them detected once, and about 23% sits in the top ten. In its sample, this clone was seen a few times. The chain employs TRBV10-3 and TRBJ2-5; no firm D call. Specimen: peripheral blood. The receptor was derived from a man older than 75 with active or convalescent COVID-19. The CDR3 loop reads CAISGNTQETQYF. As DNA, the CDR3 is TGTGCCATCAGTGGAAACACCCAAGAGACCCAGTACTTC.